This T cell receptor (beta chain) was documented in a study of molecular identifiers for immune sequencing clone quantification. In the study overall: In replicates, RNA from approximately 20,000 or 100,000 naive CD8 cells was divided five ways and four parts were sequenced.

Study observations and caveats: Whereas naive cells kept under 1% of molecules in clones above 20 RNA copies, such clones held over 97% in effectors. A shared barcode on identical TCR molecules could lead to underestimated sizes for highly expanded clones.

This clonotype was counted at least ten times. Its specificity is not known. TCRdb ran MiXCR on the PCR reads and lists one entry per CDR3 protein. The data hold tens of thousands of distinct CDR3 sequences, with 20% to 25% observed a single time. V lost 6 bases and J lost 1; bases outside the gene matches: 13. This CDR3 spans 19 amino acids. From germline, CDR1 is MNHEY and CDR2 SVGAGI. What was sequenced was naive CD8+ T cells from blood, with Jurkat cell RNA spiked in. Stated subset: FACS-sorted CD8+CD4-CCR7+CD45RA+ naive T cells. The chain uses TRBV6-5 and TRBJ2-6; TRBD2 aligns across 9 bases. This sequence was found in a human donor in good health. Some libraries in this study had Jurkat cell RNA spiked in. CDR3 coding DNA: TGTGCCAGCAGCCGGGGTTTCGGTAGCGGGAGTTCTGGGGCCAACGTCCTGACTTTC. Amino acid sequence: CASSRGFGSGSSGANVLTF.